This T cell receptor beta chain was obtained from a study of T cells after yellow fever vaccination. Study details: For low cell numbers, libraries were made with SMART-Seq v4 Ultra Low Input.

This clonotype was picked up many times. The CDR3 covers 12 residues. Trimming shortened V by 2 bases and J by 5 bases, and 7 bases separated the two germline ends. Germline lookup yields CDR1 MNHNS and CDR2 SASEGT. As TCR cDNA was made by 5'RACE template switching, a universal primer site and UMIs were added. MiXCR, applied by TCRdb to the 5' RACE reads, yields one record per CDR3 protein. The sample yields some 390,000 distinct CDR3 sequences, around 6.5% seen once. The chain is built from TRBV6-1 and TRBJ2-7; TRBD1 is a possible D gene (5 bases). The sequencing here drew on PBMCs, taken 5 days after the yellow fever booster vaccination. This clonotype was obtained from a young man who received the YFV17D yellow fever vaccine. CDR3 bases: TGTGCCAGCAGTGAATGGGGCCACGAGCAGTACTTC. Its protein is CASSEWGHEQYF.